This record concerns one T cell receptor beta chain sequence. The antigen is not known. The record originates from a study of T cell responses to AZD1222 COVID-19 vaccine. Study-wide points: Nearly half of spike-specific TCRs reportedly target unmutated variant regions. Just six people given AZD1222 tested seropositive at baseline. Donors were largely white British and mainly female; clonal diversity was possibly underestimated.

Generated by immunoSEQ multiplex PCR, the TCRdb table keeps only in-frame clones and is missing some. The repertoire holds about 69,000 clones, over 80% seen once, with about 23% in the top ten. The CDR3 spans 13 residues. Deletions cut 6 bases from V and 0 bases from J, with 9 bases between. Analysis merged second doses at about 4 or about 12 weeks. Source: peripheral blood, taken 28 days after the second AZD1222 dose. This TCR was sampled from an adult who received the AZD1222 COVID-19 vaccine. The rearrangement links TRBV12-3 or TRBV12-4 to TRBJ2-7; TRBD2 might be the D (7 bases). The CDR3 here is CASSGGLSYEQYF. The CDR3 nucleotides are TGTGCCAGCAGCGGGGGGCTCTCCTACGAGCAGTACTTC.